The rows below give T cell receptor beta chains drawn from one sample of a study of cytomegalovirus exposure and HLA in healthy donors. Generated by immunoSEQ multiplex PCR, the TCRdb table keeps only in-frame clones and is missing some. The table lists about 130,000 clones, almost 85% of them singletons. The sample was PBMCs. The source is a boy aged 2-15 years in good health and CMV-seronegative. The CDR3 runs from the conserved cysteine through the conserved F or W. The D gene is left open where the match is weak. Where a row states a size, it is once, few, many or the class of an expanded clone; other rows omit it.

TRBJ2-5	TRBV4-3	-	TRBD2	TGCGCCAGCAGCCAAGAACTAGCGGGGGGGGCAGAGACCCAGTACTTC	CASSQELAGGAETQYF
TRBJ2-5	TRBV30	-	-	TGTGCCTGGCACAGAGGACCCGCAATGACGGGGAAGACCCAGTACTTC	CAWHRGPAMTGKTQYF
TRBJ2-5	TRBV27	-	TRBD2	TGTGCCAGCAGTCCCACCGGGACTAGCCCAGAGACCCAGTACTTC	CASSPTGTSPETQYF
TRBJ1-2	TRBV18	-	-	TGTGCCAGCTCACCACAGGCGGAGATGGGTGGCTACACCTTC	CASSPQAEMGGYTF
TRBJ2-1	TRBV2	-	TRBD2	TGTGCCAGCAGCGAAGCGATACTAGCGGGAGACAATGAGCAGTTCTTC	CASSEAILAGDNEQFF
TRBJ2-5	TRBV29-1	-	TRBD1	TGCAGCGTCTTCAGGGGGTTCCAAGAGACCCAGTACTTC	CSVFRGFQETQYF
TRBJ1-2	TRBV29-1	-	TRBD1	TGCAGCGTTGAAGAAGGACAGGGGGCCGGTGGCTACACCTTC	CSVEEGQGAGGYTF
TRBJ2-6	TRBV19	-	-	TGTGCCAGTATGTTCGCTGGGGCCAACGTCCTGACTTTC	CASMFAGANVLTF
TRBJ2-3	TRBV5-1	-	-	TGCGCCAGCAGCTTGGGAGGGTTTAAGGATACGCAGTATTTT	CASSLGGFKDTQYF
TRBJ2-2	TRBV30	-	TRBD2	TGTGCCTGGAGTGTATTTAGGACTAGCGGGGGCCTTTGGACCGGGGAGCTGTTTTTT	CAWSVFRTSGGLWTGELFF
TRBJ1-1	TRBV2	-	-	TGTGCCAGCAGTGTTACAGGGAACACTGAAGCTTTCTTT	CASSVTGNTEAFF
TRBJ2-7	TRBV13	-	TRBD1	TGTGCCAGCAGCACCGGGACAGGGGGCTGGAACGAGCAGTACTTC	CASSTGTGGWNEQYF
TRBJ2-5	TRBV5-6	-	TRBD1	TGTGCCAGCAGGACAGGGGGGGAAGAGACCCAGTACTTC	CASRTGGEETQYF
TRBJ1-6	TRBV30	few	-	TGTGCCTGGAGTCCCGGGGGGCAGGCTAATTCACCCCTCCACTTT	CAWSPGGQANSPLHF
TRBJ2-1	TRBV15	-	-	TGTGCCACCAGCAGAGAGCGGGGCGCCTACAATGAGCAGTTCTTC	CATSRERGAYNEQFF
TRBJ2-5	TRBV15	-	TRBD2	TGTGCCACCAGCAGAGAGCCAGCGGGGGGCCAAGAGACCCAGTACTTC	CATSREPAGGQETQYF
TRBJ2-2	TRBV5-8	-	-	TGTGCCAGCAGCCCACAGGGTCGGGGCACCGGGGAGCTGTTTTTT	CASSPQGRGTGELFF